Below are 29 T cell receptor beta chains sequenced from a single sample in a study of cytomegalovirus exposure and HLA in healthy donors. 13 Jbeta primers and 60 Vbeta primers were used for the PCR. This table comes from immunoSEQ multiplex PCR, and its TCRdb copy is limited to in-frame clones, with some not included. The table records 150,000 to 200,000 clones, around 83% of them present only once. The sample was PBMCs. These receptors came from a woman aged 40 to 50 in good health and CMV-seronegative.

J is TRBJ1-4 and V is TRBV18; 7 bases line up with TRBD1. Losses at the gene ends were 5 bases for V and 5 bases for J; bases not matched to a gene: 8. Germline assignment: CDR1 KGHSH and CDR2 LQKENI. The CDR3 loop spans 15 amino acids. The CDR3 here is CASSSQTGINEKLFF. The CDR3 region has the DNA TGTGCCAGCTCATCACAGACAGGGATAAATGAAAAACTGTTTTTT.

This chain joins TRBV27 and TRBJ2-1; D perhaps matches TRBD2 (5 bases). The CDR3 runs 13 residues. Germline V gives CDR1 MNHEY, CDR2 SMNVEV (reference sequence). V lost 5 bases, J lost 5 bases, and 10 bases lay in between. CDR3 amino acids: CASSVKRNNEQFF. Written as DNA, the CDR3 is TGTGCCAGCAGTGTAAAGCGGAACAATGAGCAGTTCTTC.

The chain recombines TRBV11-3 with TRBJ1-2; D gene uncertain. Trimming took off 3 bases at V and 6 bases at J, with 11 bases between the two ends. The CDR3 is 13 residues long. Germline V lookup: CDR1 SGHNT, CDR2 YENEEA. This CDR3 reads CASSLEGSHGYTF. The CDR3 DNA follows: TGTGCCAGCAGCTTGGAGGGTTCCCATGGCTACACCTTC.

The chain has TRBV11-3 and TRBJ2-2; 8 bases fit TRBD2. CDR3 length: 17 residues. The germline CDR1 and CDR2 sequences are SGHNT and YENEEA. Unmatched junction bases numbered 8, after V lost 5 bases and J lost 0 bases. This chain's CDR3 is CASSVGSGGTNTGELFF. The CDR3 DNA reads TGTGCCAGCAGCGTAGGGTCGGGGGGGACGAACACCGGGGAGCTGTTTTTT.

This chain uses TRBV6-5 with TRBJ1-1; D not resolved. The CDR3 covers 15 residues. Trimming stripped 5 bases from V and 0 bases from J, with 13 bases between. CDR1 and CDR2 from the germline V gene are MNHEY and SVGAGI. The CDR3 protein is CASSPHGRVNTEAFF. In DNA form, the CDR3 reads TGTGCCAGCAGTCCCCACGGGCGGGTGAACACTGAAGCTTTCTTT.

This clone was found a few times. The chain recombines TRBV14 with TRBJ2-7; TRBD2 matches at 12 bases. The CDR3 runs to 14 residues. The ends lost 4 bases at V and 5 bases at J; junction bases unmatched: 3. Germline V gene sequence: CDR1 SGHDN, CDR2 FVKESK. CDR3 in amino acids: CASSPRTSGNEQYF. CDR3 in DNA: TGTGCCAGCAGCCCTCGGACTAGCGGGAACGAGCAGTACTTC. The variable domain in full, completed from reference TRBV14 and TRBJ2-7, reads EAGVTQFPSHSVIEKGQTVTLRCDPISGHDNLYWYRRVMGKEIKFLLHFVKESKQDESGMPNNRFLAERTGGTYSTLKVQPAELEDSGVYFCASSPRTSGNEQYFGPGTRLTVT.

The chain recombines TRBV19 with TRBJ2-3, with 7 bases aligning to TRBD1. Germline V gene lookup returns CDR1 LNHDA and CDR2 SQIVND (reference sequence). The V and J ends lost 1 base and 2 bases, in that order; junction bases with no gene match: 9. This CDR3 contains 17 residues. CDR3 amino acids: CASSIGAGGAVTDTQYF. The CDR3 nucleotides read TGTGCCAGTAGTATAGGAGCAGGGGGTGCGGTCACAGATACGCAGTATTTT.

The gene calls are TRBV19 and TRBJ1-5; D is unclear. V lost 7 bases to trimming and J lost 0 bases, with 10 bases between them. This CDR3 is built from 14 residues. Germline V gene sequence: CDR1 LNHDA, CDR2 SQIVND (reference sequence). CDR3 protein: CASNDGYSNQPQHF. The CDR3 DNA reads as TGTGCCAGTAATGACGGGTATAGCAATCAGCCCCAGCATTTT.

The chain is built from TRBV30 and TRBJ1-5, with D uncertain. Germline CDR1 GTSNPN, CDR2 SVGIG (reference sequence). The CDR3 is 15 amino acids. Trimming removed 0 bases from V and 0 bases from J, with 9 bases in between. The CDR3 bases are TGTGCCTGGAGTGTACCGGGGTATAGCAATCAGCCCCAGCATTTT. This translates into CAWSVPGYSNQPQHF.

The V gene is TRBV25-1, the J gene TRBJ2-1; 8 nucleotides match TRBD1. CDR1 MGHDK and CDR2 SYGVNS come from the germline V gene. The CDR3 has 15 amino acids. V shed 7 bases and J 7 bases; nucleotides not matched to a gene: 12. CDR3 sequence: CASNPRTGNWNEQFF. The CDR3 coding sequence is TGTGCCAGCAACCCCCGGACAGGGAACTGGAATGAGCAGTTCTTC.

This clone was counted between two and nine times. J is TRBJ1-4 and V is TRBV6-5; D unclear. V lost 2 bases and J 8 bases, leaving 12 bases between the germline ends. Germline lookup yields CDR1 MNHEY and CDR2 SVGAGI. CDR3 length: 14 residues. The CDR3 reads CASSYGQVGEKLFF. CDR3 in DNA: TGTGCCAGCAGTTACGGGCAGGTTGGGGAAAAACTGTTTTTT.

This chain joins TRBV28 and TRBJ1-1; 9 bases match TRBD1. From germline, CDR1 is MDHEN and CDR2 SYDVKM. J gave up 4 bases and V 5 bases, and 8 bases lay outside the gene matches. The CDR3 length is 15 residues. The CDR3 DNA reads TGTGCCAGCAGTACACCGGGGACAGGGAGCACTGAAGCTTTCTTT. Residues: CASSTPGTGSTEAFF.

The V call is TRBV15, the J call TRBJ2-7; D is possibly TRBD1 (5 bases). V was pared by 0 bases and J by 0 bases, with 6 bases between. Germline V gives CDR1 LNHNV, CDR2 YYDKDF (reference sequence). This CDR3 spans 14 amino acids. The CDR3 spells CATSRDTGSYEQYF. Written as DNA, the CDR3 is TGTGCCACCAGCAGAGATACAGGCTCCTACGAGCAGTACTTC.

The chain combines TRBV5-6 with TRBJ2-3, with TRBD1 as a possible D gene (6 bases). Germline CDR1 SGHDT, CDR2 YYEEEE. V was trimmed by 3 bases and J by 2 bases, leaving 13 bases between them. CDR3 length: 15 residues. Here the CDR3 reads CASSSRQDSTDTQYF. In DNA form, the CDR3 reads TGTGCCAGCAGCTCCCGACAGGACTCCACAGATACGCAGTATTTT.

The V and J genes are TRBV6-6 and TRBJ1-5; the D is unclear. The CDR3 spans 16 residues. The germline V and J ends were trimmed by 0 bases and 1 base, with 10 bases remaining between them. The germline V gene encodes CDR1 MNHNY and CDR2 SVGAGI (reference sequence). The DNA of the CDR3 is TGTGCCAGCAGTTACTCGAGGGTTGAGAGCAATCAGCCCCAGCATTTT. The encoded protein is CASSYSRVESNQPQHF.

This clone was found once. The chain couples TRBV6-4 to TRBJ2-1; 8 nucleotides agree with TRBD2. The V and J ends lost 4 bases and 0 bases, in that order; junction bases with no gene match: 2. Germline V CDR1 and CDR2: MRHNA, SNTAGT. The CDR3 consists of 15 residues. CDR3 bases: TGTGCCAGCAGTGCCAGCGGGAGCTCCTACAATGAGCAGTTCTTC. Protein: CASSASGSSYNEQFF.

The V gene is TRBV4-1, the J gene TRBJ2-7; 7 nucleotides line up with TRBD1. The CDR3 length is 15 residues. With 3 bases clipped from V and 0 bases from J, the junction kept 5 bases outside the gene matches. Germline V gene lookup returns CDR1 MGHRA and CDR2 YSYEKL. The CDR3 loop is CASSHPGQSSYEQYV. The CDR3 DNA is TGCGCCAGCAGCCACCCGGGACAGAGCTCCTACGAGCAGTACGTC.

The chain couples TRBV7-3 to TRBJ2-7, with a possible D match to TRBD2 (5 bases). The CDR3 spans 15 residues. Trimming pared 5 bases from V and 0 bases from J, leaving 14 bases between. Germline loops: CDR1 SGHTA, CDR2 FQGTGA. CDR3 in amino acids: CASSQSPGSSYEQYF. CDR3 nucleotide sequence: TGTGCCAGCAGCCAATCCCCGGGAAGCTCCTACGAGCAGTACTTC.

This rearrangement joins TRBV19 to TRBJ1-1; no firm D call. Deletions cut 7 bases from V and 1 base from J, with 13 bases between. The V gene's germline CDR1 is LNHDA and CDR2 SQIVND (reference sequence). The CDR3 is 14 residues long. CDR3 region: CASKRGSGNTEAFF. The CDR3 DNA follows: TGTGCCAGTAAACGTGGGAGTGGGAACACTGAAGCTTTCTTT.

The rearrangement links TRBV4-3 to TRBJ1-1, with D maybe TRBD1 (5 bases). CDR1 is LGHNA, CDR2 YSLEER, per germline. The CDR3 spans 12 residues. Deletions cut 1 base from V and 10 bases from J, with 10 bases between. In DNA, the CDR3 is TGCGCCAGCAGCCAAGCCCAGGGTTTAGCTTTCTTT. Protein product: CASSQAQGLAFF.

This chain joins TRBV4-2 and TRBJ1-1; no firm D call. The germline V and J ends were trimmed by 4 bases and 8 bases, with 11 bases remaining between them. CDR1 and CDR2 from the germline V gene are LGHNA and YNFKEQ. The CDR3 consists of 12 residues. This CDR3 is CASSLEGGEAFF. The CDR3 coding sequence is TGTGCCAGCAGCCTTGAGGGTGGGGAAGCTTTCTTT.

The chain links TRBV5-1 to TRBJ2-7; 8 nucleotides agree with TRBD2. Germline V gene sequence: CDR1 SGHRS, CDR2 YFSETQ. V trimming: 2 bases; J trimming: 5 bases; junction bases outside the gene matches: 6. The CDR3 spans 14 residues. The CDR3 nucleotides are TGCGCCAGCAGCTTACCCAGCGGGAGCGACGAGCAGTACTTC. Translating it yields CASSLPSGSDEQYF.

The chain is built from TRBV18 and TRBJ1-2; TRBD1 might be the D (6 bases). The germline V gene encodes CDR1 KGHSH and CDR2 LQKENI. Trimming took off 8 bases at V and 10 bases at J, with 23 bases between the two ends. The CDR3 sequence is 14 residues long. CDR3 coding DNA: TGTGCCAGCCCAGAGAAGGGGGTTCTAGAAGTCTACACCTTC. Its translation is CASPEKGVLEVYTF.

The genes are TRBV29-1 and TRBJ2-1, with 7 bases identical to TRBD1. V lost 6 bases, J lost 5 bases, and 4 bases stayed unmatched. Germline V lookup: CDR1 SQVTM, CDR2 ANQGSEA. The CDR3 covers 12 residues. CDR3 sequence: CSVPQGNNEQFF. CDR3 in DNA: TGCAGCGTCCCACAGGGGAACAATGAGCAGTTCTTC.

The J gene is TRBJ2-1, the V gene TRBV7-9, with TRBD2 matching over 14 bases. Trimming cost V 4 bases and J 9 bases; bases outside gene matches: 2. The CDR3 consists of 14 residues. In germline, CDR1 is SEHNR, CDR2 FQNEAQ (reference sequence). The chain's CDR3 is CASSSGLAGVEQFF. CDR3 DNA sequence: TGTGCCAGCAGCTCGGGACTAGCGGGAGTTGAGCAGTTCTTC. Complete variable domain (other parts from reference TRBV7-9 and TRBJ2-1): DTGVSQNPRHKITKRGQNVTFRCDPISEHNRLYWYRQTLGQGPEFLTYFQNEAQLEKSRLLSDRFSAERPKGSFSTLEIQRTEQGDSAMYLCASSSGLAGVEQFFGPGTRLTVL.

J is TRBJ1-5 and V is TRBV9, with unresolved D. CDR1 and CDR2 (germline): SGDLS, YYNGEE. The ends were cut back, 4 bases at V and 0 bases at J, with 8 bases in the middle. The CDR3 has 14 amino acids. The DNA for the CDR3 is TGTGCCAGCAGCATGACACATAGCAATCAGCCCCAGCATTTT. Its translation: CASSMTHSNQPQHF.

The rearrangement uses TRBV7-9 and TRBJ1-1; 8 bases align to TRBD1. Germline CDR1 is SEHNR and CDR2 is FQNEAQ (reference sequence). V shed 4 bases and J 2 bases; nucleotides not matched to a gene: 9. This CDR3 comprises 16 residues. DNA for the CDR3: TGTGCCAGCAGCTCCGGACAGGGCCTACACAACACTGAAGCTTTCTTT. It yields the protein CASSSGQGLHNTEAFF.

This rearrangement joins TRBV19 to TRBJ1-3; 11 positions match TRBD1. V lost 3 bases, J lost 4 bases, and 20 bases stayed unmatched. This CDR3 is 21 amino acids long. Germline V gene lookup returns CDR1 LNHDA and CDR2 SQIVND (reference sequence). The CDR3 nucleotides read TGTGCCAGTAGTATTCGATTCCCCAGGACAGGGGGCCAACCGTGGGGAAACACCATATATTTT. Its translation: CASSIRFPRTGGQPWGNTIYF.

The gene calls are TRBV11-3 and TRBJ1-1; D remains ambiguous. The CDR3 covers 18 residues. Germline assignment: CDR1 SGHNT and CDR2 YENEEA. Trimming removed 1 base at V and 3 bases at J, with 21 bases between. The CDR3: CASSLGPLLSGLDTEAFF. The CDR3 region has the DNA TGTGCCAGCAGCTTAGGCCCCCTCTTGTCGGGTCTAGACACTGAAGCTTTCTTT.